This T cell receptor (beta chain) emerged from a study of T cell responses to AZD1222 COVID-19 vaccine (dated by TCRdb to the early 2020s). Background on the whole study: TCR sequencing was performed for roughly 240 trial participants, of whom about 200 were given two doses of AZD1222 and 26 were given two doses of MenACWY control vaccine. Enrollment into the trials was organized by age into subgroups of 18-55, 56-69 and 70-plus years, and those subgroups contained about 150, 27 and 61 TCR-sequenced participants, respectively. Beyond this particular receptor, the publication reports: Participants were mostly white British, with more females than males. The authors suggested clonal diversity may have been underestimated. Only five to seven AZD1222 recipients were SARS-CoV-2 seropositive at baseline, limiting conclusions about previously exposed vaccinees. Epitopes outside the regions mutated in the B.1.351 and B.1.1.7 variants were reportedly recognized by nearly half of the unique spike-specific TCRs. After two AZD1222 doses, spike-specific TCR breadth and depth were significantly higher than at day 0 and than in MenACWY recipients. In the small 56-69-year group, the increase in depth fell short of significance, most likely because of low power. The whole spike protein was spanned by vaccine-associated CD4 TCRs, and dominant responses were seen in regions 160-218 and 743-854. No day 14 peak-response samples were available, so repertoires were characterized only after the peak T cell response.

Reading the germline V gene gives CDR1 KGHSH and CDR2 LQKENI. Between the V and J ends, shortened by 3 bases and 1 base respectively, the junction contains 2 bases. The CDR3 numbers 12 residues from cysteine through phenylalanine. Only the CDR3 DNA stays, 36 bases, in frame from base 1. The CDR3 regions of human TCRbeta chains were analyzed by immunosequencing. Per the authors' processing: TCRs in the repertoires were matched against a reference library of SARS-CoV-2-specific TCRs that had been generated with the MIRA antigen-specificity platform. Breadth was defined as the fraction of unique TCRs that were SARS-CoV-2-associated. Depth was defined as the fraction of total T cells that were SARS-CoV-2-associated. Each spike-specific TCR was assigned to its reactive spike region and to a CD4 or CD8 class using the MIRA data. Log10-transformed breadth and depth values were compared by one-way ANOVA with Sidak's multiple comparisons tests. TCRdb carries this immuneACCESS record with in-frame sequences only. Its versions omit some clonotypes, under half of them owing to an unresolved V gene in the studies checked, with the rest unexplained. V and J calls and clone size come straight from that table; D and trimming were deduced from the DNA. The sample profile shows about 150,000 clones; around four fifths of them were found once. Of the sample, about 3.8% is held by the ten largest clones.

Per the publication, the time point label means: baseline before first vaccination. Reading the label with the study, this specimen's treatment or condition is: meningococcal conjugate vaccine given as trial control. The vaccinee samples were drawn from two UK trials, COV001 and COV002, one of which was a single-blind randomized controlled phase 2/3 trial testing AZD1222 (ChAdOx1 nCoV-19) in healthy adults. For TCRbeta chain sequencing, PBMC samples from trial participants were taken at day 0 and at day 28 after the second dose. Remarks on this clone: Its antigen specificity is not known. Base qualities were left out, and no much larger clone turns up one base away. Within the sample, other DNA sequences also encode this same CDR3.

The chain is made from TRBV18 and TRBJ2-3; the D gene remains uncertain. This sequence originates from an adult in good health. Sequencing used peripheral blood, obtained on day 0 of MenACWY control vaccination. CDR3 region: CASSPGTDTQYF. The sequenced DNA is TGTGCCAGCTCACCGGGCACAGATACGCAGTATTTT.